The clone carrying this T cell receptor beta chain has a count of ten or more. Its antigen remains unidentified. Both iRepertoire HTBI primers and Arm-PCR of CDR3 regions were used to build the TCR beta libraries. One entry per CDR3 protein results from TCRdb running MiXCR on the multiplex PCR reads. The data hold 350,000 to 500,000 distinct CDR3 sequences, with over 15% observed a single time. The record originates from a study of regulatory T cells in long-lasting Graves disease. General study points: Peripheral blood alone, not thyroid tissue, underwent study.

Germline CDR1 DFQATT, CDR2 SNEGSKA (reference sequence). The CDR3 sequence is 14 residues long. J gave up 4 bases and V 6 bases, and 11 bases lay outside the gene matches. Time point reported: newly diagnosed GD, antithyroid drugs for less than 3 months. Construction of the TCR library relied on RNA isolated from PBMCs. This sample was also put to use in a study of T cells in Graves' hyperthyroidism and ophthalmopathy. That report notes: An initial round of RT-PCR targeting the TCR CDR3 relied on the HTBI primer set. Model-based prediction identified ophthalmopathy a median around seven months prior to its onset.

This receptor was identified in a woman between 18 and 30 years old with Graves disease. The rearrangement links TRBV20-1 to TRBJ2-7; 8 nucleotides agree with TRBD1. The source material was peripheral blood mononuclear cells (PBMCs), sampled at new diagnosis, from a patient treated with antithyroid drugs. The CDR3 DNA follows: TGCAGTGCCGTCGACAGGGGCTATTCGTACGAGCAGTACTTC. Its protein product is CSAVDRGYSYEQYF.